The entry that follows covers one T cell receptor beta chain sequence. Its antigen is not identified. Other DNA sequences within the sample encode an identical CDR3. This entry comes from a study of cytomegalovirus exposure and HLA in healthy donors. This PCR relied on a set of 60 Vbeta primers and 13 Jbeta primers. Using immunoSEQ multiplex PCR, the repertoire was profiled, and TCRdb retains in-frame clones only, with some absent. The sample records 160,000 or so clones, around 77% being singletons. General study results and limits: Among TCR beta chains of equal frequency, HLA-associated ones were more clonally expanded in a later analysis. Further analysis was carried out later, and it showed several of the most significant clusters appearing linked to common viral pathogens.

Germline V gene lookup returns CDR1 SGDLS and CDR2 YYNGEE. This CDR3 is built from 15 residues. The V segment lost 2 bases and the J segment 0 bases; nucleotides outside the gene matches: 1. The source is a man between 25 and 39 years old in good health and CMV-seropositive. The V call is TRBV9, the J call TRBJ1-3, with TRBD1 matching 8 bases. Specimen: PBMCs. This CDR3 is CASSVTGGSGNTIYF. Written as DNA, the CDR3 is TGTGCCAGCAGCGTTACAGGGGGCTCTGGAAACACCATATATTTT.